This T cell receptor beta chain emerged from a study of identical twins. V was trimmed by 3 bases and J by 2 bases, leaving 11 bases between them. The germline gives CDR1 KGHDR, CDR2 SFDVKD. The length of the CDR3 is 15 residues. TCRdb recomputed calls from the 5' RACE reads with MiXCR, one row per CDR3 protein. In the table there are fewer than 250,000 distinct CDR3 sequences, roughly a tenth of which are singletons. This clonotype was sampled from a woman in her late teens or twenties in good health. Sequenced: memory (CD45RO+) T cells sorted from blood. V gene TRBV24-1 combines with J gene TRBJ2-3; D ambiguous. The DNA for the CDR3 is TGTGCCACCAGTGATCCTAGTCGCCCCACAGATACGCAGTATTTT. Its protein is CATSDPSRPTDTQYF.